These 2 T cell receptor beta chains came from one sample sequenced in a study of spatial heterogeneity in lung cancer (dated by TCRdb to the late 2010s). Receptor libraries were prepared by 5' RACE. The sequencer was a NextSeq 500. In TCRdb, the public reads were trimmed at Q25 with fastp and aligned with MiXCR, with productive beta chains retained. For every CDR3 protein sequence, its rows merge into one entry that carries the most common genes and DNA. The sample records some 38,000 distinct CDR3 sequences, around 3.3% of which are singletons. Clones ranked in the top ten supply roughly 40% of the sample. Read against the paper, the sample's time point label means: sample taken at primary tumor resection. The sample here was normal lung tissue next to the tumor, taken at surgery. Receptors were obtained from a male donor with early-stage non-small cell lung cancer.

This clonotype was found many times. The chain links TRBV3-1 to TRBJ2-1; D is possibly TRBD2 (6 bases). Germline CDR1 LGHDT, CDR2 YNNKEL (reference sequence). V was cut by 6 bases and J by 6 bases, with 15 bases left in between. The CDR3 is 14 amino acids. The CDR3 coding sequence is TGTGCCAGCAGAGGCCCGGTAGCGGCCAATGAGCAGTTCTTC. It codes for CASRGPVAANEQFF.

This clonotype was picked up many times. V gene TRBV27 combines with J gene TRBJ2-4; D ambiguous. V dropped 3 bases and J dropped 3 bases, with 6 bases sitting between them. The CDR3 is 13 residues long. From germline, CDR1 is MNHEY and CDR2 SMNVEV (reference sequence). CDR3 coding DNA: TGTGCCAGCAGTTTGGGCCACAAAAACATTCAGTACTTC. This translates into CASSLGHKNIQYF.